Each of the 10 T cell receptor beta chains below was sequenced from the same sample in a study of T cells after posttransplantation cyclophosphamide. Treatment was busulfan-fludarabine conditioning, a marrow graft, and cyclophosphamide on days +3 and +4. Clones were read by immunoSEQ multiplex PCR, and TCRdb kept only the in-frame ones, dropping some. Sampling found tens of thousands of clones, none seen once. Here the sequenced sample was PBMCs, taken after allogeneic stem cell transplant with posttransplant cyclophosphamide. Receptor source: a young adult male patient who received an allogeneic stem cell transplant from a related donor, was CMV-positive, and had no GVHD. Some T cells may be provided by the graft donor.

This clone came up many times. The chain couples TRBV4-1 to TRBJ2-3; 11 bases match TRBD2. The V gene end was trimmed by 0 bases and the J gene end by 7 bases; junction bases not matched to a gene: 9. Germline V gives CDR1 MGHRA, CDR2 YSYEKL. The CDR3 runs 17 residues. CDR3 DNA: TGCGCCAGCAGCCAAGACGGGACTAGCGGTTTCCCGCATACGCAGTATTTT. It codes for CASSQDGTSGFPHTQYF.

This clone has ten or more counts. The V call is TRBV5-1, the J call TRBJ2-3; D unresolved. In germline, CDR1 is SGHRS, CDR2 YFSETQ. This CDR3 contains 14 residues. V lost 4 bases and J lost 1, with 10 bases in between. This CDR3 is CASSPAAGTDTQYF. DNA of the CDR3: TGCGCCAGCAGCCCCGCGGCGGGCACAGATACGCAGTATTTT.

This clone was picked up many times. The V gene is TRBV11-1, the J gene TRBJ2-7, with a tentative D call TRBD1 (5 bases). CDR3 length: 12 residues. Germline CDR1 reads SGHAT; CDR2 reads FQDESV (reference sequence). V was trimmed by 6 bases and J by 3 bases, leaving 9 bases between them. CDR3 in amino acids: CASSFQGYEQYF. CDR3 nucleotide sequence: TGTGCCAGCAGTTTCCAGGGCTACGAGCAGTACTTC.

This clone showed up many times. The chain uses TRBV29-1 and TRBJ2-7; 10 bases are shared with TRBD1. This CDR3 has 13 residues. With V trimmed by 7 bases and J by 6 bases, 9 bases remained unmatched. CDR1 is SQVTM, CDR2 ANQGSEA, per germline. In DNA form, the CDR3 reads TGCAGCGGCTCCCGGGACAGGGGTTTCGAGCAGTACTTC. Protein: CSGSRDRGFEQYF.

This clone appeared many times. This sequence joins TRBV5-1 and TRBJ2-5; TRBD1 agrees at 7 bases. Germline CDR1 reads SGHRS; CDR2 reads YFSETQ. The V gene end was trimmed by 4 bases and the J gene end by 3 bases; junction bases not matched to a gene: 6. The CDR3 consists of 14 residues. The CDR3 bases are TGCGCCAGCAGCGTACAGGGGACGAAAGAGACCCAGTACTTC. Translating gives CASSVQGTKETQYF.

This clone was observed at least ten times. This chain joins TRBV19 and TRBJ1-5; the D gene is possibly TRBD1 (6 bases). This CDR3 spans 13 amino acids. Germline V gene sequence: CDR1 LNHDA, CDR2 SQIVND (reference sequence). The V end was cut by 7 bases, the J end by 6 bases, with 13 bases between. The CDR3 spells CASNSRGFQPQHF. The CDR3 bases are TGTGCCAGTAACTCCAGGGGATTTCAGCCCCAGCATTTT.

At least ten counts were recorded for this clone. The V and J genes are TRBV5-1 and TRBJ1-6; 8 bases are shared with TRBD1. The CDR3 runs to 16 residues. V lost 2 bases and J lost 10; bases outside the gene matches: 11. Germline V lookup: CDR1 SGHRS, CDR2 YFSETQ. The CDR3 DNA reads TGCGCCAGCAGCTTTGTGCCCGGGACAGGAGTATCACCCCTCCACTTT. Its protein product is CASSFVPGTGVSPLHF.

This clone has ten or more counts. The chain combines TRBV19 with TRBJ1-4; no clear D. CDR1 is LNHDA and CDR2 is SQIVND in the germline V gene (reference sequence). The CDR3 extends over 12 amino acids. V was cut by 1 base and J by 7 bases, with 4 bases left in between. The CDR3 sequence is CASSIGLEKLFF. The CDR3 nucleotides read TGTGCCAGTAGTATAGGACTTGAAAAACTGTTTTTT. Based on the CDR3 plus reference TRBV19 and TRBJ1-4, the full variable domain is DGGITQSPKYLFRKEGQNVTLSCEQNLNHDAMYWYRQDPGQGLRLIYYSQIVNDFQKGDIAEGYSVSREKKESFPLTVTSAQKNPTAFYLCASSIGLEKLFFGSGTQLSVL.

This clone has a count of ten or more. This sequence joins TRBV29-1 and TRBJ2-3, with 7 nucleotides matching TRBD1. CDR1 and CDR2 (germline): SQVTM, ANQGSEA. V was pared by 6 bases and J by 7 bases, with 16 bases of the junction left unmatched. The CDR3 is 15 residues long. DNA for the CDR3: TGCAGCGTCCCGTTAGGGACAGAAACACTATATACGCAGTATTTT. Translated: CSVPLGTETLYTQYF.

The V call is TRBV29-1, the J call TRBJ2-5; 8 bases are a match to TRBD2. V lost 8 bases, J lost 3 bases, and 14 bases stayed unmatched. Per germline, CDR1 SQVTM and CDR2 ANQGSEA. The CDR3 is 15 amino acids. For the CDR3, the DNA is TGCAGCCTGTGGGGGAGCGGGGGTTTGGAAGAGACCCAGTACTTC. Its translation: CSLWGSGGLEETQYF.